This T cell receptor (beta chain) was obtained from a study of blood T cells in healthy people across ages. The germline V gene has CDR1 MGHRA and CDR2 YSYEKL. There are 15 residues in the CDR3. V lost 2 bases and J lost 6, with 14 bases in between. For the second PCR, which ran for about 6 to 11 cycles, a sample-barcoded 5' primer and a J-beta primer mix were used. TCRdb analysed the 5' RACE reads with MiXCR anew, one entry per CDR3 protein. This sample has about 540,000 distinct CDR3 sequences, with 24% found just once. These sequences were also reported in another study, on T cells of mothers and their children. As reported in that work: Overlap in related mother-child pairs always slightly exceeded unrelated pairs, never significantly.

Source material: blood. V usage is TRBV4-1 and J usage is TRBJ2-1; TRBD2 might be the D (6 bases). The source of this sequence is a boy under 18 in good health. CDR3 amino acids: CASSQPLASGNEQFF. The CDR3 DNA is TGCGCCAGCAGCCAACCCCTAGCGAGTGGCAATGAGCAGTTCTTC.